Below, 20 T cell receptor beta chains from the same sample are listed, as sequenced in a study of blood T cell repertoires in COVID-19. Data came from immunoSEQ multiplex PCR; TCRdb stores just in-frame clones and leaves some out. Of more than 200,000 clones in the sample, around nine tenths were seen once. Sequencing was done on a sample of peripheral blood. The receptors derive from a woman between 55 and 75 years old with COVID-19, enrolled during active disease.

This chain links TRBV3-1 (or the pseudogene TRBV3-2) with TRBJ2-7, with TRBD2 identical over 7 bases. With 6 bases clipped from V and 6 bases from J, the junction kept 8 bases outside the gene matches. Germline-derived CDR1 and CDR2 are LGHDT and YNNKEL (reference sequence). The CDR3 sequence is 13 residues long. In DNA form, the CDR3 reads TGTGCCAGCAGGCAGGGAGGCGGGGGCGAGCAGTACTTC. This gives the protein CASRQGGGGEQYF.

This chain connects TRBV6-5 to TRBJ1-1; D gene uncertain. Germline values: CDR1 MNHEY, CDR2 SVGAGI. V lost 5 bases and J 1 base, leaving 8 bases between the germline ends. The CDR3 spans 13 residues. This chain's CDR3 is CASSLRGNTEAFF. In DNA, the CDR3 is TGTGCCAGCAGTCTCCGGGGGAACACTGAAGCTTTCTTT.

The chain employs TRBV5-1 and TRBJ2-3; 16 bases map to TRBD2. V gave up 1 base and J gave up 4 bases; unmatched junction bases: 6. This CDR3 is 18 amino acids long. CDR1 is SGHRS and CDR2 is YFSETQ in the germline V gene. The CDR3 loop reads CASSLFGTSGRAADTQYF. CDR3 bases: TGCGCCAGCAGCTTGTTTGGGACTAGCGGGAGGGCCGCAGATACGCAGTATTTT.

This chain links TRBV18 with TRBJ2-2; the D gene is possibly TRBD2 (6 bases). Germline V lookup: CDR1 KGHSH, CDR2 LQKENI. Trimming cost V 3 bases and J 6 bases, with 11 bases left between them. The CDR3 sequence is 14 residues long. The CDR3 DNA sequence: TGTGCCAGCTCACCGGGGGGTCGCGCCGGGGAGCTGTTTTTT. This codes for CASSPGGRAGELFF.

This chain joins TRBV29-1 and TRBJ2-1; the match to TRBD2 covers 15 bases. V lost 0 bases and J lost 9; bases outside the gene matches: 3. Germline CDR1 SQVTM, CDR2 ANQGSEA. There are 15 residues in the CDR3. The CDR3 DNA follows: TGCAGCGTTGAAGAGGGACTAGCGGGAGGATTTGAGCAGTTCTTC. It translates to CSVEEGLAGGFEQFF.

The CDR3 nucleotides are TGTGCCAGCAGTCGGAGCGGGAGGGCCGTCAATGAGCAGTTCTTC. It yields the protein CASSRSGRAVNEQFF. This rearrangement joins TRBV6-2 or TRBV6-3 to TRBJ2-1; 10 nucleotides agree with TRBD2. The CDR3 length is 15 residues. The germline gives CDR1 MNHEY, CDR2 SVGEGT. V dropped 5 bases and J dropped 6; count of bases not matched to a gene: 7.

The rearrangement joins TRBV5-6 to TRBJ2-1, with TRBD2 matching 8 bases. Trimming cost V 2 bases and J 6 bases; bases outside gene matches: 7. Germline CDR1 and CDR2: SGHDT and YYEEEE. The CDR3 is 15 residues long. Here the CDR3 DNA reads TGTGCCAGCAGCTTTGGAGCGGGAGTAAGCAATGAGCAGTTCTTC. Amino acids: CASSFGAGVSNEQFF.

Here the CDR3 reads CASSPGLLNQPQHF. In nucleotides, the CDR3 is TGTGCCAGCAGTCCCGGACTGCTCAATCAGCCCCAGCATTTT. The V and J genes are TRBV28 and TRBJ1-5; no clear D. CDR1 is MDHEN, CDR2 SYDVKM, per germline. V gave up 5 bases and J gave up 3 bases, with 11 bases separating them. There are 14 residues in the CDR3.

The chain recombines TRBV18 with TRBJ1-5; TRBD1 might be the D (6 bases). There are 15 residues in the CDR3. Deletions cut 2 bases from V and 4 bases from J, with 12 bases between. Germline V gene data show CDR1 as KGHSH and CDR2 as LQKENI. The CDR3 here is CASSPYRQDNQPQHF. Written as DNA, the CDR3 is TGTGCCAGCTCACCATATAGACAGGATAATCAGCCCCAGCATTTT. Supplemented by reference TRBV18 and TRBJ1-5, the full variable domain reads NAGVMQNPRHLVRRRGQEARLRCSPMKGHSHVYWYRQLPEEGLKFMVYLQKENIIDESGMPKERFSAEFPKEGPSILRIQQVVRGDSAAYFCASSPYRQDNQPQHFGDGTRLSIL.

This clone was seen only once. V and J are TRBV5-1 and TRBJ2-2, with 12 bases aligning to TRBD2. The V segment lost 5 bases and the J segment 5 bases; nucleotides outside the gene matches: 7. Germline values: CDR1 SGHRS, CDR2 YFSETQ. The CDR3 is 16 amino acids. The CDR3 nucleotides read TGCGCCAGCAGTTCCCAGACTAGCGGGAGAACCGGGGAGCTGTTTTTT. It codes for CASSSQTSGRTGELFF.

This clone was recorded only once. Other DNA sequences from this sample encode an identical CDR3 as well. This chain connects TRBV30 to TRBJ1-6, with 7 bases aligning to TRBD1. Germline assignment: CDR1 GTSNPN and CDR2 SVGIG (reference sequence). Trimming cost V 0 bases and J 7 bases; bases outside gene matches: 0. This CDR3 contains 13 residues. For the CDR3, the DNA is TGTGCCTGGAGTGTACAGGGGAATTCACCCCTCCACTTT. This codes for CAWSVQGNSPLHF.

This chain uses TRBV9 with TRBJ2-7; 10 bases fit TRBD1. The CDR3 runs 16 residues. V gave up 3 bases and J gave up 3 bases; unmatched junction bases: 9. Germline assignment: CDR1 SGDLS and CDR2 YYNGEE. CDR3 residues: CASSADSTGGVYEQYF. The CDR3 nucleotides read TGTGCCAGCAGCGCAGATTCGACAGGGGGCGTCTACGAGCAGTACTTC.

CDR3 DNA: TGTGCCAGCACCTTAAGGGGGCTTCTTGGAGGTTCACCCCTCCACTTT. Residues: CASTLRGLLGGSPLHF. The chain employs TRBV27 and TRBJ1-6; 7 nucleotides align to TRBD1. V was pared by 7 bases and J by 9 bases, with 15 bases of the junction left unmatched. There are 16 residues in the CDR3. Germline V gene data show CDR1 as MNHEY and CDR2 as SMNVEV (reference sequence).

The chain carries TRBV5-8 and TRBJ1-5; unclear D gene. V lost 0 bases to trimming and J lost 2 bases, with 15 bases between them. Germline V gene data show CDR1 as SGHTS and CDR2 as YDEGEE. The CDR3 loop spans 17 amino acids. The CDR3 region has the DNA TGTGCCAGCAGCTTGGACACTATCGGGAAGGGCAATCAGCCCCAGCATTTT. It translates to CASSLDTIGKGNQPQHF.

This sequence joins TRBV11-2 and TRBJ1-1; 9 positions match TRBD1. V lost 5 bases, J lost 2 bases, and 6 bases stayed unmatched. The CDR3 is made up of 15 amino acids. In germline, CDR1 is SGHAT, CDR2 FQNNGV. The CDR3 region has the DNA TGTGCCAGCAGCCACAGGGGGCCTCGTAACACTGAAGCTTTCTTT. This gives the protein CASSHRGPRNTEAFF.

CDR3 amino acids: CASSLTGVQPQHF. The CDR3 DNA follows: TGTGCCAGCAGCTTAACAGGTGTCCAGCCCCAGCATTTT. V gene TRBV7-2 combines with J gene TRBJ1-5, with a tentative D call TRBD1 (5 bases). This CDR3 contains 13 residues. Germline V gene data show CDR1 as SGHTA and CDR2 as FQGNSA. V was trimmed by 2 bases and J by 7 bases, leaving 9 bases between them.

The V and J genes are TRBV30 and TRBJ2-7; no clear D. Germline V gene lookup returns CDR1 GTSNPN and CDR2 SVGIG (reference sequence). Trimming shortened V by 4 bases and J by 5 bases, and 12 bases separated the two germline ends. The CDR3 is 12 residues long. The CDR3 nucleotides read TGTGCCTGGACCCCGCTTTCTAACGAGCAGTACTTC. Translated, it gives CAWTPLSNEQYF.

V gene TRBV20-1 combines with J gene TRBJ2-1; no reliable D call. Trimming removed 5 bases at V and 4 bases at J, with 6 bases between. CDR3 size: 11 residues. The germline CDR1 and CDR2 sequences are DFQATT and SNEGSKA (reference sequence). The CDR3 protein is CSAGKYNEQFF. The CDR3 DNA is TGCAGTGCTGGCAAATACAATGAGCAGTTCTTC.

There are a few counts of this clone. This chain uses TRBV28 with TRBJ2-7, with TRBD1 matching over 8 bases. V lost 5 bases and J lost 9; bases outside the gene matches: 12. The germline V gene has CDR1 MDHEN and CDR2 SYDVKM. CDR3 length equals 14 residues. CDR3 region: CASSPWTGRGWQYF. CDR3 coding DNA: TGTGCCAGCAGTCCCTGGACAGGGCGCGGTTGGCAGTACTTC.

In the case of this clone: An end of the junction differs from the germline gene, which may be a read error. The V and J genes are TRBV9 and TRBJ1-1; 7 bases match TRBD1. Germline V gene sequence: CDR1 SGDLS, CDR2 YYNGEE. The CDR3 loop spans 15 amino acids. The CDR3 region is CASSVGQGVNTEAFF. The DNA for the CDR3 is TGTGCCAGTAGCGTAGGTCAGGGGGTGAACACTGAAGCTTTCTTT.